The source of this TCR beta chain is a study of OX40 agonist ivuxolimab in advanced cancers. Whole-study context: Ivuxolimab, an agonist antibody against OX40 (CD134), was given to patients.

Germline V lookup: CDR1 MNHEY, CDR2 SVGAGI. V lost 6 bases, J lost 0 bases, and 7 bases stayed unmatched. The CDR3 totals 15 residues. Only in-frame clones appear in the TCRdb table, and some are missing; sequencing was by immunoSEQ multiplex PCR. Of about 98,000 clones in the sample, roughly nine tenths are singletons; the top ten hold over 0.65%. Study results and caveats: On average, a greater number of expanded clones characterised CD8+ T cells relative to CD4+. There was clonal expansion of CD4+ and CD8+ blood T cells by week 6 at 0.1 to 3.0 mg/kg. The expanded peripheral T cells' antigen specificity was not determined.

Of note for this clone: The target antigen is unknown.

The source is an adult with an advanced solid tumor such as melanoma, head and neck, liver or kidney cancer. Sequenced here: CD4+ or CD8+ T cells sorted from blood, sampled in a trial of the OX40 agonist ivuxolimab. V gene TRBV6-5 combines with J gene TRBJ2-7, with 8 bases fitting TRBD1. The DNA of the CDR3 is TGTGCCAGCAGGCCGGACAGGGCCTTCTCCTACGAGCAGTACGTC. Its protein is CASRPDRAFSYEQYV.